The T cell receptor (beta chain) under discussion was sequenced for a study of T cells in localized non-small cell lung cancer. Overall study results and limits: Prolonged overall survival went with higher T cell density in the blood. Uninvolved adjacent lung showed peak T cell clonality, exceeding tumor.

A remark on this clone: Its antigen is unidentified.

TCRdb's copy holds only in-frame clones and misses some; the assay was immunoSEQ multiplex PCR. The data contain fewer than 3,500 clones, roughly 28% of them singletons. The source material was lung tumor tissue, sampled before any cancer treatment. This TCR derives from a female donor aged 60 or older with stage II squamous cell lung carcinoma.

CDR3 bases: TGTGCCAGCTCACCGGGGGGTAATGAGCAGTTCTTC. This codes for CASSPGGNEQFF. This chain connects TRBV18 to TRBJ2-1; TRBD2 is a possible D gene (6 bases). This CDR3 region has 12 residues. Germline V CDR1 and CDR2: KGHSH, LQKENI. Trimming removed 3 bases from V and 7 bases from J, with 7 bases in between.